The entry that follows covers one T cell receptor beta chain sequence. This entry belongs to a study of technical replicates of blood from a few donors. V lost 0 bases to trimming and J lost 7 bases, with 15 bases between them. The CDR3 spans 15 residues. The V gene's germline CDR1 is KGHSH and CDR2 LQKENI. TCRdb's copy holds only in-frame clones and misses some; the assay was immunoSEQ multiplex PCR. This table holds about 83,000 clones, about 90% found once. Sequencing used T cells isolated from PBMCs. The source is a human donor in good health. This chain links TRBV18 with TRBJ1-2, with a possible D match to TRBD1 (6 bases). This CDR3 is CASSPPSAGAAGYTF. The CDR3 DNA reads TGTGCCAGCTCACCACCGTCCGCAGGGGCTGCTGGCTACACCTTC.